The source of this T cell receptor (beta chain) is a study of OX40 agonist ivuxolimab in advanced cancers. The table came from immunoSEQ multiplex PCR; TCRdb's copy has only in-frame clones and leaves some out. Counted here are tens of thousands of clones, 70% to 90% occurring once; the ten biggest clones make up less than 1.5%. This CDR3 comprises 17 residues. V gave up 3 bases and J gave up 3 bases, with 15 bases separating them. Germline V gene data show CDR1 as LNHDA and CDR2 as SQIVND (reference sequence). The chain couples TRBV19 to TRBJ2-6; a possible D gene is TRBD1 (5 bases). This clonotype was sampled from an adult with an advanced solid tumor such as melanoma, head and neck, liver or kidney cancer. This material consisted of CD4+ or CD8+ T cells sorted from blood, taken in a trial of the OX40 agonist ivuxolimab. CDR3 in amino acids: CASSIGYQGYGANVLTF. CDR3 DNA sequence: TGTGCCAGTAGTATCGGATATCAGGGATATGGGGCCAACGTCCTGACTTTC.